This T cell receptor (beta chain) was sequenced for a study of cytomegalovirus exposure and HLA in healthy donors. Method: immunoSEQ multiplex PCR; TCRdb's copy keeps in-frame clones and lacks some. The top ten clones hold over 0.95% of a sample with about 200,000 clones, roughly 77% of them seen once. This TCR was sampled from a woman aged 25-40 years in good health and CMV-seronegative. Sequencing was performed on PBMCs.

The CDR3: CASSHRTEPNTEAFF. CDR3 coding DNA: TGTGCCAGCAGTCATAGGACAGAACCGAACACTGAAGCTTTCTTT. This sequence joins TRBV27 and TRBJ1-1, with D perhaps matching TRBD1 (6 bases). Trimming took 5 bases from V and 1 from J, leaving 14 bases between them. The germline CDR1 and CDR2 sequences are MNHEY and SMNVEV (reference sequence). The CDR3 totals 15 residues.